These T cell receptor beta chains were read from a single sample in a study of Ad26.COV2.S vaccination and SARS-CoV-2 variants. Data came from immunoSEQ multiplex PCR; TCRdb stores just in-frame clones and leaves some out. The repertoire holds roughly 390,000 clones, about 85% seen once, with under 4% in the top ten. The sample in question was peripheral blood, obtained in a trial of Ad26.COV2.S vaccine versus placebo. These receptors all stem from a person between 18 and 59 years old who received the Ad26.COV2.S COVID-19 vaccine or a placebo. Both conserved end residues are part of each CDR3. A D gene is named only where the DNA matches it firmly. Clone size is stated in some rows and not others, as once, few, many or a class when expanded.

D gene | J gene | clone size | V gene | CDR3 DNA | CDR3 protein
- | TRBJ2-2 | - | TRBV6-5 | TGTGCCACGCAGGACGGAGGGAAGGTCGGGGAGCTGTTTTTT | CATQDGGKVGELFF
- | TRBJ1-1 | - | TRBV11-3 | TGTGCCAGCAGCTTATCTGGAGACACTGAAGCTTTCTTT | CASSLSGDTEAFF
- | TRBJ2-7 | - | TRBV12-3/TRBV12-4 | TGTGCCAGCAGTTTTGGGTTAGGCGAGCAGTACTTC | CASSFGLGEQYF
- | TRBJ1-2 | - | TRBV10-3 | TGTGCCATCAGTGAGTCTACGGGCAGCTATGGCTACACCTTC | CAISESTGSYGYTF
TRBD1 | TRBJ2-7 | - | TRBV5-4 | TGTGCCAGCAGCTTACCGGGGACAGGGGGTAACGAGCAGTACTTC | CASSLPGTGGNEQYF
- | TRBJ1-4 | - | TRBV27 | TGTGCCAGCAGCAGTTTGGGTTGGGTGACAGGTGAAAAACTGTTTTTT | CASSSLGWVTGEKLFF
- | TRBJ1-5 | - | TRBV5-5 | TGTGCCAGCAGCTTGGCCCCTCGGCAGGCCCAGCATTTT | CASSLAPRQAQHF
TRBD1 | TRBJ1-6 | - | TRBV6-4 | TGTGCCAGCAGCGAGGACAGGGCGACGCGAAAAGGATCACCCCTCCACTTT | CASSEDRATRKGSPLHF
TRBD2 | TRBJ2-1 | - | TRBV7-2 | TGTGCCAGCAGCGTTACTAGCGGGAGCTACAATGAGCAGTTCTTC | CASSVTSGSYNEQFF
- | TRBJ1-1 | - | TRBV6-5 | TGTGCCAGCAGTTACACATCCCCAACGGGCACTGAAGCTTTCTTT | CASSYTSPTGTEAFF
- | TRBJ1-3 | - | TRBV7-9 | TGTGCCAGCAGCCCAACGGGGTCTGGAAACACCATATATTTT | CASSPTGSGNTIYF
- | TRBJ2-5 | - | TRBV2 | TGTGCCAGCAGGCCGACTAGTACTCAAGAGACCCAGTACTTC | CASRPTSTQETQYF
- | TRBJ1-2 | - | TRBV7-2 | TGTGCCAGCAGCTCGGGGACGGTCACCTCATATGGCTACACCTTC | CASSSGTVTSYGYTF
- | TRBJ2-3 | - | TRBV24-1 | TGTGCCACCAGTGATACGAGGGAACCCACAGATACGCAGTATTTT | CATSDTREPTDTQYF
- | TRBJ2-3 | - | TRBV5-1 | TGCGCCAGCAGCTTAAGCGAAAGGGCCCCAGATACGCAGTATTTT | CASSLSERAPDTQYF
- | TRBJ2-3 | - | TRBV7-6 | TGTGCCAGCAGCTTAGCGGGAGGAGATACGCAGTATTTT | CASSLAGGDTQYF
TRBD1 | TRBJ1-2 | once | TRBV2 | TGTGCCAGCCGGGACAGGGTTGGTGGCTACACCTTC | CASRDRVGGYTF
- | TRBJ2-3 | - | TRBV1 | TGCACCAGCAGCCAAGATCTGGGACCTACTTACGAGGATACGCAGTATTTT | CTSSQDLGPTYEDTQYF
- | TRBJ1-2 | - | TRBV23-1 | TGCGCCAGCAGTCAATCGCCCGCCCCCCCTAATGGCTACACCTTC | CASSQSPAPPNGYTF
- | TRBJ2-7 | - | TRBV12-5 | TGTGCTAGTGGTTTGGTACTGGGTAGCTCCTACGAGCAGTACTTC | CASGLVLGSSYEQYF
TRBD2 | TRBJ2-5 | - | TRBV19 | TGTGCCAGTAGCCTTGGCGGACTAGCGGACCAAGAGACCCAGTACTTC | CASSLGGLADQETQYF
- | TRBJ2-7 | - | TRBV5-4 | TGTGCCAGCAGCTTGGGGGACGGGTACGAGCAGTACTTC | CASSLGDGYEQYF
- | TRBJ2-6 | - | TRBV5-1 | TGCGCCAGCAGCTTGTCAGCCTCTGGGGCCAACGTCCTGACTTTC | CASSLSASGANVLTF
- | TRBJ1-1 | - | TRBV7-2 | TGTGCCAGCAGCTTAGTGGGTGGGGGGGCTTTCTTT | CASSLVGGGAFF
TRBD2 | TRBJ2-5 | - | TRBV2 | TGTGCCAGCAGACCGAGCGGGGGGGCCCGTGAGACCCAGTACTTC | CASRPSGGARETQYF
- | TRBJ2-7 | - | TRBV29-1 | TGCAGCGTTGAAGATCTTAAGGGACCAACCTACGAGCAGTACTTC | CSVEDLKGPTYEQYF
- | TRBJ1-2 | - | TRBV29-1 | TGCAGCGTTCAAACGGGGACTAACTATGGCTACACCTTC | CSVQTGTNYGYTF
- | TRBJ1-3 | - | TRBV9 | TGTGCCAGCAGCCCCCGCCCGCGAGAGAGGAGCTCTGGAAACACCATATATTTT | CASSPRPRERSSGNTIYF
- | TRBJ2-6 | - | TRBV7-2 | TGTGCCAGCAGCTTAGGCCCAACAGGGACCGGGGCCAACGTCCTGACTTTC | CASSLGPTGTGANVLTF
- | TRBJ2-6 | - | TRBV10-1 | TGCGCCAGCAGTGAGGGTACGGCCCGAGGTTCGGGGGCCAACGTCCTGACTTTC | CASSEGTARGSGANVLTF
TRBD1 | TRBJ2-6 | - | TRBV2 | TGTGCCAGCAACGGACAGGGTCTGGGTGGGGCCAACGTCCTGACTTTC | CASNGQGLGGANVLTF
- | TRBJ2-3 | - | TRBV21-1 | TGTGCCAGCAAAATTAGCCCCGGCGGACTAGCGGGGGGACGGAGGGGAAGCACAGATACGCAGTATTTT | CASKISPGGLAGGRRGSTDTQYF
- | TRBJ2-7 | - | TRBV19 | TGTGCCAGTAGTTTCGTCGGGCAGCCAGACTACGAGCAGTACTTC | CASSFVGQPDYEQYF
TRBD2 | TRBJ2-7 | - | TRBV2 | TGTGCCAGCAGTGGTCTACTAGCGGTTACCGAGCAGTACTTC | CASSGLLAVTEQYF
- | TRBJ1-1 | - | TRBV27 | TGTGCCAGCAGTTTAAGGGGTAAGGGGGAAGCTTTCTTT | CASSLRGKGEAFF
- | TRBJ2-1 | - | TRBV12-3/TRBV12-4 | TGTGCCAGCAGTTTAGGGCTCAATGAGCAGTTCTTC | CASSLGLNEQFF
TRBD2 | TRBJ2-5 | - | TRBV10-3 | TGTGCCATCGCTAGCGGGTACCAAGAGACCCAGTACTTC | CAIASGYQETQYF
TRBD1 | TRBJ1-1 | - | TRBV6-2/TRBV6-3 | TGTGCCAGCAGTTACTCGGCCCGGACAGGGCTGAACACTGAAGCTTTCTTT | CASSYSARTGLNTEAFF
- | TRBJ2-3 | - | TRBV2 | TGTGCCAGCAAGGGCAGGGAGGTAGATACGCAGTATTTT | CASKGREVDTQYF
- | TRBJ1-3 | once | TRBV7-8 | TGTGCCAGCAGCCCCCGGAGCGGCACCATATATTTT | CASSPRSGTIYF
- | TRBJ2-7 | - | TRBV28 | TGTGCCAGCAGTCAACAGGGCTACGAGCAGTACTTC | CASSQQGYEQYF